A selection of T cell receptor beta chains follows, all from one sample in a study of control samples from healthy donors and cancer patients. The data were produced by immunoSEQ multiplex PCR, yet TCRdb's version contains in-frame clones alone and is incomplete. This sample carries around 30,000 clones, roughly 94% of them seen once, and the ten largest clones take 5% to 7.5%. Input material: blood. The receptor source for this set is a man between 60 and 75 years old in good health. Both conserved end residues are part of each CDR3. A D gene is named only where the DNA matches it firmly. Clone size is not always given. Where it is, it says once, few, many or a class for expanded clones.

TRBJ1-2,NA,TRBD1,TRBV6-5,CASRTGLAYGYTF,TGTGCCAGCAGGACAGGGTTAGCCTATGGCTACACCTTC
TRBJ2-1,NA,NA,TRBV12-5,CASGLVAGYNEQFF,TGTGCTAGTGGTTTGGTAGCAGGGTACAATGAGCAGTTCTTC
TRBJ2-7,NA,NA,TRBV27,CASKNQGWAYEQYF,TGTGCCAGCAAAAACCAGGGTTGGGCCTACGAGCAGTACTTC
TRBJ1-2,once,NA,TRBV5-6,CASSLAGTTGWSNYGYTF,TGTGCCAGCAGCTTGGCCGGTACAACAGGGTGGAGTAACTATGGCTACACCTTC
TRBJ1-3,NA,NA,TRBV5-1,CASSLDGASGNTIYF,TGCGCCAGCAGCTTGGACGGGGCCTCTGGAAACACCATATATTTT
TRBJ1-6,NA,TRBD1,TRBV5-1,CASSLLTGQINSPLHF,TGCGCCAGCAGCTTGTTGACGGGACAGATTAATTCACCCCTCCACTTT
TRBJ2-7,NA,NA,TRBV9,CASSTQAGQSYEQYF,TGTGCCAGCAGCACACAGGCGGGACAGAGTTACGAGCAGTACTTC
TRBJ2-1,NA,TRBD2,TRBV9,CASSVGLAGGHRIREQFF,TGTGCCAGCAGCGTAGGGCTAGCGGGGGGGCATCGGATTAGGGAGCAGTTCTTC
TRBJ2-7,NA,TRBD1,TRBV9,CASSPGDRGPGEQYF,TGTGCCAGCAGCCCAGGAGACAGGGGGCCCGGCGAGCAGTACTTC
TRBJ1-6,once,TRBD1,TRBV6-5,CASRATGVGSPLHF,TGTGCCAGCAGGGCGACAGGGGTAGGTTCACCCCTCCACTTT
TRBJ2-2,few,NA,TRBV9,CASSGGTGELFF,TGTGCCAGCAGCGGAGGGACCGGGGAGCTGTTTTTT
TRBJ2-1,NA,NA,TRBV5-1,CASGNSGQSKFF,TGCGCCAGCGGGAACTCCGGACAGTCTAAGTTCTTC
TRBJ2-1,NA,TRBD2,TRBV28,CASSLAGGPNEQFF,TGTGCCAGCAGTTTAGCGGGGGGCCCCAATGAGCAGTTCTTC
TRBJ1-1,NA,NA,TRBV6-2/TRBV6-3,CASSYTALNTEAFF,TGTGCCAGCAGTTACACGGCCTTGAACACTGAAGCTTTCTTT
TRBJ1-6,NA,NA,TRBV7-9,CASSLYLGPLHF,TGTGCCAGCAGCTTATACCTTGGACCCCTCCACTTT
TRBJ2-3,once,NA,TRBV7-9,CASGPMSSTDTQYF,TGTGCCAGCGGTCCAATGTCTAGCACAGATACGCAGTATTTT
TRBJ2-3,NA,NA,TRBV24-1,CATSDRLYTQYF,TGTGCCACCAGTGATAGACTCTATACGCAGTATTTT
TRBJ1-1,NA,TRBD1,TRBV9,CASSVGTGVMNTEAFF,TGTGCCAGCAGCGTTGGGACAGGGGTCATGAACACTGAAGCTTTCTTT
TRBJ1-2,NA,NA,TRBV5-1,CASTDTSRGYTF,TGCGCCAGCACCGACACTTCGAGGGGCTACACCTTC
TRBJ1-4,NA,NA,TRBV6-2/TRBV6-3,CASSSTGKGEKLFF,TGTGCCAGCAGCTCCACAGGGAAGGGCGAAAAACTGTTTTTT
TRBJ1-3,NA,TRBD1,TRBV19,CASSRDRGSGNTIYF,TGTGCCAGCTCGCGGGACAGAGGGTCCGGAAACACCATATATTTT
TRBJ2-3,once,NA,TRBV25-1,CASSIRRGAADTQYF,TGTGCCAGCAGTATACGTAGGGGGGCCGCAGATACGCAGTATTTT
TRBJ1-3,NA,NA,TRBV15,CATSRVPSNTIYF,TGTGCCACCAGCAGAGTCCCTTCTAACACCATATATTTT
TRBJ2-2,NA,NA,TRBV18,CASSPPLARELFF,TGTGCCAGCTCACCACCATTAGCCCGGGAGCTGTTTTTT
TRBJ1-2,NA,NA,TRBV5-6,CASSFLYGYTF,TGTGCCAGCAGCTTCCTCTATGGCTACACCTTC
TRBJ1-2,NA,TRBD1,TRBV5-4,CASTSYLDRDYGYTF,TGTGCCAGCACCTCCTACCTGGACAGGGACTATGGCTACACCTTC
TRBJ2-1,NA,NA,TRBV5-1,CASSLDIYNEQFF,TGCGCCAGCAGCTTGGACATCTACAATGAGCAGTTCTTC
TRBJ2-4,NA,NA,TRBV18,CASSPGDGAKNIQYF,TGTGCCAGCTCACCAGGGGATGGGGCCAAAAACATTCAGTACTTC
TRBJ2-2,once,NA,TRBV12-3/TRBV12-4,CATTTPNTGELFF,TGTGCCACCACGACTCCGAACACCGGGGAGCTGTTTTTT
TRBJ1-3,NA,NA,TRBV5-4,CASSPTPGTRDTIYF,TGTGCCAGCAGCCCAACCCCCGGGACAAGGGATACCATATATTTT
TRBJ2-3,NA,TRBD2,TRBV9,CASSVAATSGGRDTQYF,TGTGCCAGCAGCGTAGCTGCGACTAGCGGGGGCCGGGATACGCAGTATTTT
TRBJ2-2,NA,NA,TRBV18,CASSPGTQGGELFF,TGTGCCAGCTCGCCCGGGACCCAAGGCGGGGAGCTGTTTTTT
TRBJ2-1,NA,NA,TRBV28,CASSPGVAGNEQFF,TGTGCCAGCAGCCCCGGCGTGGCAGGCAATGAGCAGTTCTTC
TRBJ2-2,NA,TRBD2,TRBV9,CASSGRDYPIRTGELFF,TGTGCCAGCAGCGGCCGGGACTATCCAATCCGGACCGGGGAGCTGTTTTTT
TRBJ1-5,large,NA,TRBV11-3,CASSSRTANQPQHF,TGTGCCAGCAGCTCTCGGACAGCTAATCAGCCCCAGCATTTT
TRBJ1-1,NA,NA,TRBV12-3/TRBV12-4,CASSRGEAFF,TGTGCCAGCAGTAGGGGTGAAGCTTTCTTT
TRBJ2-2,NA,NA,TRBV24-1,CATSGDTGELFF,TGTGCCACCAGTGGGGACACCGGGGAGCTGTTTTTT
TRBJ1-1,NA,NA,TRBV7-9,CASSLSENTEAFF,TGTGCCAGCAGCTTATCGGAAAACACTGAAGCTTTCTTT
TRBJ1-6,NA,TRBD1,TRBV28,CASRKQGISNSPLHF,TGTGCCAGCAGGAAACAGGGGATAAGTAATTCACCCCTCCACTTT
TRBJ1-1,NA,NA,TRBV18,CASSPPEGGNTEAFF,TGTGCCAGCTCACCACCGGAGGGCGGGAACACTGAAGCTTTCTTT
TRBJ1-1,NA,NA,TRBV5-1,CASSTGGGNTEAFF,TGCGCCAGCAGCACCGGGGGCGGGAACACTGAAGCTTTCTTT
TRBJ2-7,NA,NA,TRBV7-2,CASSLPYQVREQYF,TGTGCCAGCAGCTTACCGTACCAGGTGCGAGAGCAGTACTTC
TRBJ1-5,NA,NA,TRBV3-1/TRBV3-2,CASSQRMGTSNQPQHF,TGTGCCAGCAGCCAACGAATGGGGACTAGCAATCAGCCCCAGCATTTT
TRBJ2-1,NA,TRBD1,TRBV19,CASSRDRGYEQFF,TGTGCCAGTAGCCGGGACAGGGGCTATGAGCAGTTCTTC
TRBJ2-3,NA,TRBD1,TRBV25-1,CASKSGQGVDTQYF,TGTGCCAGCAAATCGGGACAGGGTGTCGATACGCAGTATTTT
TRBJ2-1,NA,NA,TRBV9,CASSVGPDNEQFF,TGTGCCAGCAGCGTAGGACCCGACAATGAGCAGTTCTTC
TRBJ2-3,NA,NA,TRBV20-1,CSASVRLGRTDTQYF,TGCAGTGCTAGTGTGCGACTAGGCCGCACAGATACGCAGTATTTT